Presented here are 9 T cell receptor beta chains from one specimen sequenced in a study of shared clonotypes between healthy human individuals. Only in-frame clones appear in the TCRdb table, and some are missing; sequencing was by immunoSEQ multiplex PCR. The sample includes about 710,000 clones, approximately 72% of them seen just once. The sequenced sample consisted of memory CD4+ T cells sorted from blood. Described subset: CD45RA-negative fraction. The source of these receptors is a woman in her thirties in good health.

This rearrangement joins TRBV19 to TRBJ2-1; D is uncertain. This CDR3 spans 15 amino acids. Trimming pared 3 bases from V and 1 base from J, leaving 10 bases between. Germline values: CDR1 LNHDA, CDR2 SQIVND (reference sequence). The CDR3 DNA follows: TGTGCCAGTAGTATGGCCGTTCTATCCTACAATGAGCAGTTCTTC. It encodes CASSMAVLSYNEQFF.

A remark on this clone: The sample contains more than one DNA sequence encoding this CDR3. The chain combines TRBV7-2 with TRBJ2-3; D ambiguous. CDR1 SGHTA and CDR2 FQGNSA come from the germline V gene. Trimming removed 1 base from V and 2 bases from J, with 7 bases in between. The CDR3 sequence is 14 residues long. The CDR3 here is CASSLGGITDTQYF. The CDR3 bases are TGTGCCAGCAGCTTAGGCGGAATCACAGATACGCAGTATTTT.

The V call is TRBV4-1, the J call TRBJ2-3, with TRBD2 matching over 8 bases. V dropped 1 base and J dropped 9; count of bases not matched to a gene: 9. CDR1 is MGHRA, CDR2 YSYEKL, per germline. CDR3 length equals 15 residues. CDR3 amino acids: CASSQAAEGGRTQYF. In DNA form, the CDR3 reads TGCGCCAGCAGCCAAGCAGCGGAAGGCGGGAGGACGCAGTATTTT.

There are a few counts of this clone. The V call is TRBV5-1, the J call TRBJ2-1, with D uncertain. Trimming stripped 3 bases from V and 0 bases from J, with 10 bases between. The CDR3 contains 15 residues. Germline V gene sequence: CDR1 SGHRS, CDR2 YFSETQ. CDR3 nucleotides: TGCGCCAGCAGCTCTATATCCAGCTCCTACAATGAGCAGTTCTTC. Protein product: CASSSISSSYNEQFF.

This chain links TRBV28 with TRBJ1-5, with D hard to call. The CDR3 consists of 15 residues. From germline, CDR1 is MDHEN and CDR2 SYDVKM. V lost 5 bases and J lost 7, with 18 bases in between. The CDR3 loop reads CASSPPRVENQPQHF. Written as DNA, the CDR3 is TGTGCCAGCAGTCCCCCCCGGGTCGAGAACCAGCCCCAGCATTTT. The whole variable domain, filled in from reference TRBV28 and TRBJ1-5, reads DVKVTQSSRYLVKRTGEKVFLECVQDMDHENMFWYRQDPGLGLRLIYFSYDVKMKEKGDIPEGYSVSREKKERFSLILESASTNQTSMYLCASSPPRVENQPQHFGDGTRLSIL.

The J gene is TRBJ1-4, the V gene TRBV27, with 10 bases identical to TRBD1. The CDR3 runs to 14 residues. Trimming cost V 4 bases and J 8 bases; bases outside gene matches: 4. From germline, CDR1 is MNHEY and CDR2 SMNVEV (reference sequence). CDR3 nucleotides: TGTGCCAGCAGTTACCGGGACAGGGGAGAAAAACTGTTTTTT. This translates into CASSYRDRGEKLFF.

The chain carries TRBV6-1 and TRBJ1-5; D may be TRBD1 (5 bases). Per the germline V gene, CDR1 is MNHNS and CDR2 is SASEGT. V lost 7 bases and J lost 1, with 8 bases in between. CDR3 length: 13 amino acids. The CDR3 region is CASKRGSNQPQHF. The CDR3 coding sequence is TGTGCCAGCAAACGGGGGAGCAATCAGCCCCAGCATTTT.

V and J are TRBV6-6 and TRBJ2-3, with 8 bases identical to TRBD1. V was pared by 6 bases and J by 1 base, with 6 bases of the junction left unmatched. CDR1 is MNHNY and CDR2 is SVGAGI in the germline V gene (reference sequence). CDR3 size: 15 residues. The CDR3 reads CASSGAGGRTDTQYF. The CDR3 nucleotides read TGTGCCAGCAGCGGAGCAGGGGGCCGCACAGATACGCAGTATTTT.

The chain joins TRBV10-2 to TRBJ2-5, with 7 bases lining up with TRBD1. The CDR3 has 17 amino acids. Germline CDR1 and CDR2: WSHSY and SAAADI. The V gene end was trimmed by 6 bases and the J gene end by 5 bases; junction bases not matched to a gene: 18. The CDR3 DNA sequence: TGCGCCAGCAGCGACCATGGACAGGTCCGGCGGAAGGAGACCCAGTACTTC. It encodes CASSDHGQVRRKETQYF.